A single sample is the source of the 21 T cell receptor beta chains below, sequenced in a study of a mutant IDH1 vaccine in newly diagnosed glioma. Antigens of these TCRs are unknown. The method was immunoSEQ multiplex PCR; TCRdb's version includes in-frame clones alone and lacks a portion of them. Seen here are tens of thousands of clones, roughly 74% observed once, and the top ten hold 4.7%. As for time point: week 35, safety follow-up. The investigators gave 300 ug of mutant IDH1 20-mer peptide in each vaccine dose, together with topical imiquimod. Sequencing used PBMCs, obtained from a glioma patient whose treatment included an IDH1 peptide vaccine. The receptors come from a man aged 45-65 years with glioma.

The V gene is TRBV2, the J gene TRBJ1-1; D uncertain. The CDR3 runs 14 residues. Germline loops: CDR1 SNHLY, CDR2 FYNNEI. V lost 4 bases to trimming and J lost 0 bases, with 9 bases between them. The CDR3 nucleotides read TGTGCCAGCAGTGTGGTGGGCTTGAACACTGAAGCTTTCTTT. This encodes CASSVVGLNTEAFF.

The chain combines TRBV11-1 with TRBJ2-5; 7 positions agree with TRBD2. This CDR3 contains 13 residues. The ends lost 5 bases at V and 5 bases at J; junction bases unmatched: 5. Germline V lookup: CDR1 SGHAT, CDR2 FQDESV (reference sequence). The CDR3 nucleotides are TGTGCCAGCAGCCCGGGGGGTTCGGAGACCCAGTACTTC. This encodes CASSPGGSETQYF.

The CDR3 bases are TGCAGCGTTGAAGCAGACACCTACGAGCAGTACTTC. Its translation: CSVEADTYEQYF. The chain couples TRBV29-1 to TRBJ2-7; D not resolved. Trimming shortened V by 1 base and J by 2 bases, and 6 bases separated the two germline ends. Per the germline V gene, CDR1 is SQVTM and CDR2 is ANQGSEA. The CDR3 spans 12 residues.

CDR3 residues: CSAITGEEQYF. CDR3 DNA: TGCAGTGCCATTACGGGGGAGGAGCAGTACTTC. The gene calls are TRBV20-1 and TRBJ2-7; possible D gene TRBD2, 6 bases. V gave up 6 bases and J gave up 7 bases, with 13 bases separating them. CDR3 size: 11 residues. In germline, CDR1 is DFQATT, CDR2 SNEGSKA (reference sequence).

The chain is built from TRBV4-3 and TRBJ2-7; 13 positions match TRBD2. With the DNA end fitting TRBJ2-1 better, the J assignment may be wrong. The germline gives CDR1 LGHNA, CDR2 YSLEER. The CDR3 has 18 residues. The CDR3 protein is CASSRRTSGGGSYNEQFF. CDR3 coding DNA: TGCGCCAGCAGCCGGAGGACTAGCGGGGGAGGCTCCTACAATGAGCAGTTCTTC.

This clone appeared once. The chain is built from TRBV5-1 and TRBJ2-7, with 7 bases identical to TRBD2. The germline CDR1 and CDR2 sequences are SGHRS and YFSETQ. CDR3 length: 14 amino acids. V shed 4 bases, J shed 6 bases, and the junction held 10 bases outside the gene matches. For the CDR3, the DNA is TGCGCCAGCAGCAAAAACGGGGGGTGGGCCGAGCAGTACTTC. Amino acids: CASSKNGGWAEQYF.

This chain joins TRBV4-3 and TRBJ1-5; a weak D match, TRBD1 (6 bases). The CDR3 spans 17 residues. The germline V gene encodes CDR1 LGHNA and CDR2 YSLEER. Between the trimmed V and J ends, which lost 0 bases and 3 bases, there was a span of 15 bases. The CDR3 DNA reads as TGCGCCAGCAGCCAAGATCCCTCAGGGGCGCTCAATCAGCCCCAGCATTTT. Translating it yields CASSQDPSGALNQPQHF.

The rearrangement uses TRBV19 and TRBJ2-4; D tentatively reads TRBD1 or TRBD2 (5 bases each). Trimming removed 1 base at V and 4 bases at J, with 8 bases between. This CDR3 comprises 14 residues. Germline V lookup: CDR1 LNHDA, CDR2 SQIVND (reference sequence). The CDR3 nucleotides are TGTGCCAGTAGTATAGGGGGGATGAAAAACATTCAGTACTTC. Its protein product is CASSIGGMKNIQYF.

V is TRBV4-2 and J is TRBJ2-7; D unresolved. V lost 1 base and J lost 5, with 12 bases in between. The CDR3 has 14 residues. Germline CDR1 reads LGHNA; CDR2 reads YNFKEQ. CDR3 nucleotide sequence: TGTGCCAGCAGCCAAGTTTCTCCCAAGGACGAGCAGTACTTC. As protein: CASSQVSPKDEQYF.

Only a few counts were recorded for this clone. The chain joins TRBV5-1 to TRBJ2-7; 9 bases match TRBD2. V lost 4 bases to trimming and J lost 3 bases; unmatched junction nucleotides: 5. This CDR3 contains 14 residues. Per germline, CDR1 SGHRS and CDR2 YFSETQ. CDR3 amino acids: CASSPGLALYEQYF. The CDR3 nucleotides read TGCGCCAGCAGCCCGGGACTAGCACTCTACGAGCAGTACTTC. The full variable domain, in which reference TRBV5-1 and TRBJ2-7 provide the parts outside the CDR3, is KAGVTQTPRYLIKTRGQQVTLSCSPISGHRSVSWYQQTPGQGLQFLFEYFSETQRNKGNFPGRFSGRQFSNSRSEMNVSTLELGDSALYLCASSPGLALYEQYFGPGTRLTVT.

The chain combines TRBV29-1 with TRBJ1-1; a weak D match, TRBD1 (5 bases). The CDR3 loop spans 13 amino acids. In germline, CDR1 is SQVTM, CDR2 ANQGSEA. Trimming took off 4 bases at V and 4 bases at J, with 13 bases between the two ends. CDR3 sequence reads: CSVGSGLATEAFF. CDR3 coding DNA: TGCAGCGTTGGGTCAGGGTTGGCCACTGAAGCTTTCTTT.

CDR3 protein: CATSRVRKDQPQHF. The CDR3 DNA sequence: TGTGCCACCAGCAGAGTGAGGAAAGATCAGCCCCAGCATTTT. This chain links TRBV15 with TRBJ1-5; unclear D gene. This CDR3 has 14 residues. The germline gives CDR1 LNHNV, CDR2 YYDKDF (reference sequence). V lost 1 base and J lost 5, with 9 bases in between.

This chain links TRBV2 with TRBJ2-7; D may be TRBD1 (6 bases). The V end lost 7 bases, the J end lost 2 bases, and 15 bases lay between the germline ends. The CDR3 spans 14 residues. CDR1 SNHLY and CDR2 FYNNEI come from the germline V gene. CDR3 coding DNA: TGTGCCAGCATTCAGGGGATTCCTCCCTACGAGCAGTACTTC. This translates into CASIQGIPPYEQYF.

The CDR3 here is CASSLTSESYEQYF. CDR3 bases: TGTGCCAGCAGCCTTACTAGCGAGTCCTACGAGCAGTACTTC. The chain uses TRBV2 and TRBJ2-7, with 7 bases identical to TRBD2. V lost 6 bases, J lost 1 base, and 6 bases stayed unmatched. Germline V lookup: CDR1 SNHLY, CDR2 FYNNEI. This CDR3 has 14 amino acids. The whole variable domain, remainder taken from reference TRBV2 and TRBJ2-7, is EPEVTQTPSHQVTQMGQEVILRCVPISNHLYFYWYRQILGQKVEFLVSFYNNEISEKSEIFDDQFSVERPDGSNFTLKIRSTKLEDSAMYFCASSLTSESYEQYFGPGTRLTVT.

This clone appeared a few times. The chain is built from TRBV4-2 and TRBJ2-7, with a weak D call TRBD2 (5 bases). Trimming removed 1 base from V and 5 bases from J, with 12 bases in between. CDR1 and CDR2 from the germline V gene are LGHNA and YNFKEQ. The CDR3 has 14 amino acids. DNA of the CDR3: TGTGCCAGCAGCCAAGCCTCCCCCGGGGACGAGCAGTACTTC. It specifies CASSQASPGDEQYF.

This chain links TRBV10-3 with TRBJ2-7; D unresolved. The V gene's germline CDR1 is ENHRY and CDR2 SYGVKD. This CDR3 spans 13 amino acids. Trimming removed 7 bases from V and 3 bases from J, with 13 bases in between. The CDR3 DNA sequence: TGTGCCATCACTAAGGAGAACAGCTACGAGCAGTACTTC. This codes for CAITKENSYEQYF.

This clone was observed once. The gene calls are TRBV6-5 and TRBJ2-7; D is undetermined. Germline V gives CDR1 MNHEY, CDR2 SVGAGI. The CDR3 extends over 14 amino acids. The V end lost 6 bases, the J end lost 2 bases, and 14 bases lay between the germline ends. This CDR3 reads CASSPRAITYEQYF. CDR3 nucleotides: TGTGCCAGCAGCCCACGGGCCATAACCTACGAGCAGTACTTC.

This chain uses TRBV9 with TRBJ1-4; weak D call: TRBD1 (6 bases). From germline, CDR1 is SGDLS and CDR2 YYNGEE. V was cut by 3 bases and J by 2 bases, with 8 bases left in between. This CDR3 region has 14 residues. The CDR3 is CASSGTDTNEKLFF. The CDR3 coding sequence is TGTGCCAGCAGCGGGACAGACACTAATGAAAAACTGTTTTTT.

The CDR3 region is CACPDPGEKLFF. CDR3 sequence (DNA): TGTGCCTGCCCCGATCCGGGGGAAAAACTGTTTTTT. The rearrangement links TRBV30 to TRBJ1-4; D is uncertain. Between the trimmed V and J ends, which lost 6 bases and 8 bases, there was a span of 13 bases. CDR3 size: 12 residues. The germline V gene has CDR1 GTSNPN and CDR2 SVGIG (reference sequence).

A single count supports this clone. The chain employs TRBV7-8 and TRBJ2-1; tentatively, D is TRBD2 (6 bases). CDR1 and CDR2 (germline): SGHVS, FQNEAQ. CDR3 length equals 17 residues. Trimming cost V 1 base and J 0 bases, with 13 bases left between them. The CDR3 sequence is CASSLESLASSYNEQFF. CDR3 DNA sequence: TGTGCCAGCAGCTTAGAATCACTAGCCAGCTCCTACAATGAGCAGTTCTTC.

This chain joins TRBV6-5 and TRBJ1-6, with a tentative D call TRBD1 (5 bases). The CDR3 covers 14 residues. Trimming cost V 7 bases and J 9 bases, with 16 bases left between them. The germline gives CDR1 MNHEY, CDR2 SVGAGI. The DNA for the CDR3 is TGTGCCAGCAACCTCAGGGCCGGGATTTCACCCCTCCACTTT. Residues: CASNLRAGISPLHF.